These 15 T cell receptor beta chains share one sample of origin, sequenced in a study of regulatory T cells in long-lasting Graves disease. Noted time point: persistent/refractory GD, antithyroid drugs over 5 years with positive TRAb. Making the TCR library involved RNA that had been extracted from PBMCs. In building TCR beta libraries, iRepertoire HTBI primers were used together with Arm-PCR of CDR3 regions. MiXCR was run by TCRdb on the multiplex PCR reads, yielding one entry per CDR3 protein. This sample has 350,000 to 500,000 distinct CDR3 sequences, with roughly 21% found just once. The sample in question was peripheral blood mononuclear cells (PBMCs), obtained when the disease was refractory, from a patient treated with antithyroid drugs. These receptors all come from a female donor with Graves disease.

This clonotype was detected ten times or more. This sequence joins TRBV2 and TRBJ2-2; 7 bases line up with TRBD1. There are 17 residues in the CDR3. Germline V gives CDR1 SNHLY, CDR2 FYNNEI. The trim removed 5 bases at V and 2 bases at J, leaving 11 bases unmatched. CDR3 bases: TGTGCCAGCAGTCTGTTCTCGGCAGGGGGAAACACCGGGGAGCTGTTTTTT. Amino acids: CASSLFSAGGNTGELFF.

This clonotype was seen repeatedly, ten times or more. In DNA, the CDR3 is TGTGCCAGCAGTCCCACAGAAAACTACGAGCAGTACTTC. This gives the protein CASSPTENYEQYF. The chain uses TRBV3-1 and TRBJ2-7, with D unclear. V was pared by 6 bases and J by 3 bases, with 12 bases between. Looked up from germline, CDR1 is LGHDT and CDR2 is YNNKEL (reference sequence). The CDR3 contains 13 residues.

The chain recombines TRBV9 with TRBJ2-2; no firm D call. The CDR3 runs 15 residues. V was trimmed by 0 bases and J by 2 bases, leaving 8 bases between them. CDR1 and CDR2 from the germline V gene are SGDLS and YYNGEE. CDR3 DNA: TGTGCCAGCAGCGTAGCGGGCGACAACACCGGGGAGCTGTTTTTT. It encodes CASSVAGDNTGELFF.

This clonotype was picked up one time. The J gene is TRBJ2-1, the V gene TRBV5-1, with TRBD2 matching over 9 bases. This CDR3 is 17 amino acids long. V lost 0 bases, J lost 0 bases, and 4 bases stayed unmatched. The V gene's germline CDR1 is SGHRS and CDR2 YFSETQ. The CDR3 DNA sequence: TGCGCCAGCAGCTTGGGGTCTAGCGGGATCTCCTACAATGAGCAGTTCTTC. It is translated as CASSLGSSGISYNEQFF.

V is TRBV5-1 and J is TRBJ2-5, with no clear D. V was pared by 2 bases and J by 1 base, with 9 bases between. This CDR3 region has 14 residues. CDR1 is SGHRS, CDR2 YFSETQ, per germline. The CDR3 loop is CASSLPPSQETQYF. CDR3 in DNA: TGCGCCAGCAGCTTACCACCTAGCCAAGAGACCCAGTACTTC.

The chain recombines TRBV12-3 or TRBV12-4 with TRBJ1-5; D uncertain. Deletions cut 5 bases from V and 3 bases from J, with 17 bases between. This CDR3 contains 16 residues. The CDR3 here is CASSPAGSLANQPQHF. The DNA for the CDR3 is TGTGCCAGCAGTCCCGCGGGGAGTCTGGCCAATCAGCCCCAGCATTTT.

The chain recombines TRBV3-1 with TRBJ1-1, with TRBD1 matching over 8 bases. The trim removed 7 bases at V and 5 bases at J, leaving 9 bases unmatched. The CDR3 has 14 amino acids. The germline V gene encodes CDR1 LGHDT and CDR2 YNNKEL (reference sequence). CDR3 region: CASTQGQGATEAFF. The CDR3 DNA reads TGTGCCAGCACACAGGGGCAGGGGGCGACTGAAGCTTTCTTT.

This clonotype was recorded a few times. The chain links TRBV7-3 to TRBJ2-2; D could derive from TRBD1 or TRBD2 (5 bases each). Trimming removed 8 bases from V and 4 bases from J, with 11 bases in between. Germline V gives CDR1 SGHTA, CDR2 FQGTGA. The CDR3 extends over 13 amino acids. The CDR3 is CASGWDLTGELFF. In DNA form, the CDR3 reads TGTGCCAGCGGCTGGGACCTCACCGGGGAGCTGTTTTTT.

This clonotype was observed a few times. The genes are TRBV9 and TRBJ1-1; D ambiguous. The germline V and J ends were trimmed by 1 base and 1 base, with 5 bases remaining between them. The CDR3 runs to 13 residues. Per germline, CDR1 SGDLS and CDR2 YYNGEE. Here the CDR3 reads CASSVWSNTEAFF. In DNA form, the CDR3 reads TGTGCCAGCAGCGTATGGTCGAACACTGAAGCTTTCTTT.

This clonotype was found many times. One end of the junction does not line up with germline, which may come from a read error. This chain uses TRBV5-1 with TRBJ1-1; D gene uncertain. Germline values: CDR1 SGHRS, CDR2 YFSETQ. The length of the CDR3 is 11 residues. The CDR3: CASSLANEAFF. The CDR3, as DNA: TGTGCCAGCAGCTTAGCCAATGAAGCTTTCTTT.

V and J are TRBV9 and TRBJ2-7; TRBD2 matches at 10 bases. Germline CDR1 SGDLS, CDR2 YYNGEE. The CDR3 consists of 15 residues. V dropped 4 bases and J dropped 2; count of bases not matched to a gene: 6. This chain's CDR3 is CASSRRTSGAYEQYF. The CDR3 nucleotides read TGTGCCAGCAGCAGGCGGACTAGCGGCGCCTACGAGCAGTACTTC.

This clonotype turned up a few times. This sequence joins TRBV7-9 and TRBJ2-2; TRBD2 aligns across 7 bases. The length of the CDR3 is 14 residues. Trimming removed 8 bases from V and 1 base from J; junction bases left unmatched: 4. Germline V gene sequence: CDR1 SEHNR, CDR2 FQNEAQ (reference sequence). CDR3 nucleotides: TGTGCCAGCCGAGCGGGGATGAACACCGGGGAGCTGTTTTTT. Encoded protein: CASRAGMNTGELFF. Full variable domain (remainder filled in from reference TRBV7-9 and TRBJ2-2): DTGVSQNPRHKITKRGQNVTFRCDPISEHNRLYWYRQTLGQGPEFLTYFQNEAQLEKSRLLSDRFSAERPKGSFSTLEIQRTEQGDSAMYLCASRAGMNTGELFFGEGSRLTVL.

The sample holds a few counts of this clonotype. The chain is built from TRBV19 and TRBJ2-5, with 9 bases identical to TRBD2. The CDR3 is 15 residues long. Germline assignment: CDR1 LNHDA and CDR2 SQIVND (reference sequence). V trimming: 3 bases; J trimming: 1 base; junction bases outside the gene matches: 3. The CDR3 sequence: CASSMLLAGQETQYF. The CDR3 DNA sequence: TGTGCCAGTAGTATGCTACTAGCGGGCCAAGAGACCCAGTACTTC.

In this sample, this clonotype turned up a few times. V usage is TRBV19 and J usage is TRBJ1-4, with D perhaps TRBD1 (6 bases). V was clipped by 5 bases and J by 0 bases, with 10 bases between them. This CDR3 region has 15 residues. Germline V gene lookup returns CDR1 LNHDA and CDR2 SQIVND (reference sequence). The CDR3 region is CASSPGAATNEKLFF. In DNA, the CDR3 is TGTGCCAGTAGTCCGGGGGCAGCAACTAATGAAAAACTGTTTTTT.

This chain joins TRBV2 and TRBJ1-5; the D is unclear. Germline-derived CDR1 and CDR2 are SNHLY and FYNNEI. The CDR3 has 15 residues. Trimming stripped 6 bases from V and 4 bases from J, with 16 bases between. CDR3 sequence: CASSPRRAPNQPQHF. The CDR3 DNA reads as TGTGCCAGCAGCCCCAGGAGAGCCCCTAATCAGCCCCAGCATTTT. Full variable domain (outside the CDR3, taken from reference TRBV2 and TRBJ1-5): EPEVTQTPSHQVTQMGQEVILRCVPISNHLYFYWYRQILGQKVEFLVSFYNNEISEKSEIFDDQFSVERPDGSNFTLKIRSTKLEDSAMYFCASSPRRAPNQPQHFGDGTRLSIL.